The clone carrying this T cell receptor beta chain was seen at least ten times. Its antigen is undetermined. This sample stems from a study of T-cell memory formation after mild COVID-19. Study in general: Each donor largely had its own TCR clusters. Study findings and constraints: Clones contracting over day 15 to 85 were CD4/CD8 balanced, with later expanders leaning CD4+. Clones from the second wave (peaking day 37) had unconfirmed SARS-CoV-2 specificity.

TCRdb re-derived calls from the 5' RACE reads in MiXCR, one entry per CDR3 protein. The sample gives roughly 190,000 distinct CDR3 sequences, 27% of which show up once; about an eighth is in the top ten. Trimming stripped 4 bases from V and 1 base from J, with 7 bases between. The germline V gene has CDR1 SGHAT and CDR2 FQNNGV. The CDR3 covers 14 residues. The material sequenced was PBMCs or a T cell subset sorted from them (not recorded which). V and J are TRBV11-2 and TRBJ2-2; D uncertain. The receptor comes from an adult woman who had mild COVID-19 (a few samples of this study predate the infection). Cell type and time point are not known. Here the CDR3 reads CASSSDGNTGELFF. The DNA of the CDR3 is TGTGCCAGCAGCTCCGACGGGAACACCGGGGAGCTGTTTTTT.